This T cell receptor beta chain was captured in a study of blood T cell repertoires in COVID-19 (dated by TCRdb to the early 2020s). The study in broad terms: Samples covering the acute and convalescent phases of COVID-19 were provided by collaborators in the United States, Italy and Spain. The prospective study material was composed of cDNA or gDNA derived from T cells, B-cell-depleted T cells, or PBMCs. The dataset comprised deeply sampled blood TCRbeta repertoires from subjects exposed to, actively infected with, or recovered from COVID-19. The repertoires were released in a freely available public database meant as a resource for research on the immune response to SARS-CoV-2. The samples were drawn from the first 160 participants of the ongoing ImmuneRACE study and from some 1,300 subjects provided by 6 global collaborators. A de-identified subject ID, COVID-19 status, age in years and sex were almost always included in the sample metadata. Where available, HLA class I and class II types were taken from metadata supplied by the sample provider and were not determined by assay-based typing.

The table lists this clone with a count of one. It has no known antigen specificity. No qualities accompany the bases; no much larger clone lies one base away. For CDR1 and CDR2, the germline V gene (reference sequence) lists LGHDT and YNNKEL. From its cysteine to its phenylalanine, the CDR3 spans 14 amino acids. The DNA shown is the 42-base CDR3, in frame from base 1. At the junction V is shortened by 1 base and J by 8 bases, with 11 bases in between. Broad study findings and their caveats: How much clinical and demographic metadata was included differed by source and by participant, and the metadata was provided uncurated.

TCRbeta CDR3 regions were amplified from genomic DNA by means of the immunoSEQ Assay, a bias-controlled multiplex PCR. In the source study's methods: The number of nucleated cells in each sample was estimated from the amplification of reference gene primers within the assay. Sequence reads were collapsed and filtered to measure the absolute abundance of every unique TCRbeta CDR3 rearrangement. For each sample, productive Simpson clonality was calculated by taking the square root of Simpson's diversity index across productive rearrangements. TCRdb re-hosts the immuneACCESS table, in-frame sequences only. Its copies lack some clones; in the studies checked, an unresolved V gene accounts for under half of them, and the cause for the rest is not known. V, J and clone size reflect that table, while D and trimming were determined from the DNA. This sample comprises over 50,000 clones, approximately 80% of them detected only once. The top ten clonotypes cover 20% to 25% of the sample.

Collaborating institutions collected whole blood in K2EDTA tubes following their own protocols. For TCRbeta analysis, collaborators shipped samples as frozen whole blood, isolated PBMCs, or DNA extracted from either of those sample types. This clonotype originated in an elderly man with active or convalescent COVID-19. The chain uses TRBV3-1 (or the pseudogene TRBV3-2) and TRBJ1-4; the D segment cannot be called with confidence. Sequencing used peripheral blood. The nucleotide sequence reads TGTGCCAGCAGCCAAGGCCAGGCGGGAGAAAAACTGTTTTTT. Its protein is CASSQGQAGEKLFF.